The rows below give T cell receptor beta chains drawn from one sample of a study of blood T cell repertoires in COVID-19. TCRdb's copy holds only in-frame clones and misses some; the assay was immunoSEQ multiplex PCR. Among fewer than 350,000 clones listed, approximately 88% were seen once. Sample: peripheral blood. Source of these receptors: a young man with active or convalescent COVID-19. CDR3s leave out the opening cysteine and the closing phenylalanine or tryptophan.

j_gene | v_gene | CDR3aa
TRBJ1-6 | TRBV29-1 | SATLGQTNSPLH
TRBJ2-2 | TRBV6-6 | ASSPRTSGGADGELF
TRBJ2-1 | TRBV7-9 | ASSLARVQNEQF
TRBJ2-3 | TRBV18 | ASSRGVDTDTQY
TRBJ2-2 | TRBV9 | ASSVGGGGTPGELF
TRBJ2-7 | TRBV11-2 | ASSLATTGEY
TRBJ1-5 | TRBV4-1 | ASSQAEGQPQH
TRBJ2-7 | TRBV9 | PKTDKDRYEQY
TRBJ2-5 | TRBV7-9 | ASSTDRGLETQY
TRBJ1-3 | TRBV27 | ASITLRRQGLLLSGNTIY
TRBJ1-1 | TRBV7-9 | ASSSPGGATEAF
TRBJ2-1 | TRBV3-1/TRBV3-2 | ASSQGGYNEQF
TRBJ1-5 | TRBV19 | ASSIFTRQPQH
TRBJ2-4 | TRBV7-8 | ASSLVGRGAKNIQY